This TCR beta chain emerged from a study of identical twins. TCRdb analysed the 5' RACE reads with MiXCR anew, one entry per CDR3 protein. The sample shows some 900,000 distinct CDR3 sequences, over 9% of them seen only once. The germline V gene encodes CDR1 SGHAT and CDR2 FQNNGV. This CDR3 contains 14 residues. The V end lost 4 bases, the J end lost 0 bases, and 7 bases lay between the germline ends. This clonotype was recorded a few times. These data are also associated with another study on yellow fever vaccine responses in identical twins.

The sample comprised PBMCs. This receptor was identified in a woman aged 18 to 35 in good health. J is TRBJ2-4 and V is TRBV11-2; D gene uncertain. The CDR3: CASSSFLAKNIQYF. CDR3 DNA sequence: TGTGCCAGCAGCTCCTTTTTAGCCAAAAACATTCAGTACTTC.